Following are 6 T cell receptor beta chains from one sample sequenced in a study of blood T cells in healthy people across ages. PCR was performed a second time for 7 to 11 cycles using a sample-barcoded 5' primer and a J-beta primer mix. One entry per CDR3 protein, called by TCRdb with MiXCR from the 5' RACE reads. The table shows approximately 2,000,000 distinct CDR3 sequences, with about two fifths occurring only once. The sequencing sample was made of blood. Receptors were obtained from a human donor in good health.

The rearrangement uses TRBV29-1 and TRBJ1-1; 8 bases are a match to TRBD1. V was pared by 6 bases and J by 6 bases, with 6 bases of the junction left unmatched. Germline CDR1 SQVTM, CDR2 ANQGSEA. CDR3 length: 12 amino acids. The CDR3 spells CSVADRAAEAFF. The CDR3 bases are TGCAGCGTAGCGGACAGGGCGGCTGAAGCTTTCTTT.

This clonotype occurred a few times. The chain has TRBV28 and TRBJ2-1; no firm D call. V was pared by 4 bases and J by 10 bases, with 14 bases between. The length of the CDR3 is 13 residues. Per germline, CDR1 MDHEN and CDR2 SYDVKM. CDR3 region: CASSWSGDYEQFF. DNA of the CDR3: TGTGCCAGCAGTTGGTCGGGTGATTACGAGCAGTTCTTC. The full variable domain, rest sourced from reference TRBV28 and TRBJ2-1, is DVKVTQSSRYLVKRTGEKVFLECVQDMDHENMFWYRQDPGLGLRLIYFSYDVKMKEKGDIPEGYSVSREKKERFSLILESASTNQTSMYLCASSWSGDYEQFFGPGTRLTVL.

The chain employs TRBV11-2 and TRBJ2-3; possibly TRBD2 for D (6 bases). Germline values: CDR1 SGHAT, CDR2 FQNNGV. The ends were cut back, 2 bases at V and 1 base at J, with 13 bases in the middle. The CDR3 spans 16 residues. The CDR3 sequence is CASSLRGSGRTDTQYF. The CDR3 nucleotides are TGTGCCAGCAGCTTACGTGGTAGCGGACGCACAGATACGCAGTATTTT.

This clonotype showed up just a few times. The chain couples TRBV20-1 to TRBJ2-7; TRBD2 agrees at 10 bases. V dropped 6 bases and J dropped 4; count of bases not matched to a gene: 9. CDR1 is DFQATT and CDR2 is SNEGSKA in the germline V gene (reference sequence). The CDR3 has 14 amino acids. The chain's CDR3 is CSAPKAGGPYEQYF. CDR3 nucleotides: TGCAGTGCCCCGAAAGCGGGGGGGCCTTACGAGCAGTACTTC.

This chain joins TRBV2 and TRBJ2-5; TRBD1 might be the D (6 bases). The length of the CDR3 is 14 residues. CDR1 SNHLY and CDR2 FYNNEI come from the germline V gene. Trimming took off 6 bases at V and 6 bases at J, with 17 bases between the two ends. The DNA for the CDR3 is TGTGCCAGCAGGGGCAGGGGCTTATTTAAGACCCAGTACTTC. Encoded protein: CASRGRGLFKTQYF. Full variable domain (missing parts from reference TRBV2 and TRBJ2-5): EPEVTQTPSHQVTQMGQEVILRCVPISNHLYFYWYRQILGQKVEFLVSFYNNEISEKSEIFDDQFSVERPDGSNFTLKIRSTKLEDSAMYFCASRGRGLFKTQYFGPGTRLLVL.

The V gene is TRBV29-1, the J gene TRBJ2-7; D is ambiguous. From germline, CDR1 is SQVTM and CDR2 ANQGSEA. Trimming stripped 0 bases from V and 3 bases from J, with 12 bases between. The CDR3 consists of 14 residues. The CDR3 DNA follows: TGCAGCGTTGAAGATAATACAACCTTCTACGAGCAGTACTTC. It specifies CSVEDNTTFYEQYF.